This T cell receptor beta chain stems from a study of early T cells in non-severe SARS-CoV-2 infection. Study-level background: Sequencing of bulk RNA from unsorted whole blood was done, without chain pairing.

TCRdb recomputed calls from the 5' RACE reads with MiXCR, one row per CDR3 protein. Seen here are 65,000 to 80,000 distinct CDR3 sequences, approximately 10% observed once, and the top ten hold approximately 4.5%. Trimming removed 0 bases from V and 4 bases from J, with 14 bases in between. Germline V CDR1 and CDR2: SGDLS, YYNGEE. The CDR3 spans 15 residues. This clonotype was seen a handful of times. Sequencing was carried out using whole blood. The receptor's source is an adult who was a healthcare worker with PCR-confirmed SARS-CoV-2 infection or an uninfected control (not recorded which). The chain recombines TRBV9 with TRBJ2-7; unclear D gene. The CDR3 sequence: CASSVGPGSTYEQYF. DNA for the CDR3: TGTGCCAGCAGCGTAGGGCCGGGTTCGACTTACGAGCAGTACTTC.